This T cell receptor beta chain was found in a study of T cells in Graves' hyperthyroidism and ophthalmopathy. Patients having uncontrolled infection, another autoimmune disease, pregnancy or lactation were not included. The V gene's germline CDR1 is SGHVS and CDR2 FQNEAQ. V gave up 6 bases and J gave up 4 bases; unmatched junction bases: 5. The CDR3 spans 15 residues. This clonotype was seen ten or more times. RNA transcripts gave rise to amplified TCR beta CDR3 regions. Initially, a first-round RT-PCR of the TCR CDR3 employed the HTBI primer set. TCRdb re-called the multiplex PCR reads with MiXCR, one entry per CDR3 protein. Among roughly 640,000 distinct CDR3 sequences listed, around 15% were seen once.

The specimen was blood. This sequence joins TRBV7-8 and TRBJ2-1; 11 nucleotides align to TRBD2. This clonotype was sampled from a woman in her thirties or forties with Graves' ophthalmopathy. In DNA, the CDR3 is TGTGCCAGCAGTCGACTAGCGGGGCTATACAATGAGCAGTTCTTC. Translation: CASSRLAGLYNEQFF.